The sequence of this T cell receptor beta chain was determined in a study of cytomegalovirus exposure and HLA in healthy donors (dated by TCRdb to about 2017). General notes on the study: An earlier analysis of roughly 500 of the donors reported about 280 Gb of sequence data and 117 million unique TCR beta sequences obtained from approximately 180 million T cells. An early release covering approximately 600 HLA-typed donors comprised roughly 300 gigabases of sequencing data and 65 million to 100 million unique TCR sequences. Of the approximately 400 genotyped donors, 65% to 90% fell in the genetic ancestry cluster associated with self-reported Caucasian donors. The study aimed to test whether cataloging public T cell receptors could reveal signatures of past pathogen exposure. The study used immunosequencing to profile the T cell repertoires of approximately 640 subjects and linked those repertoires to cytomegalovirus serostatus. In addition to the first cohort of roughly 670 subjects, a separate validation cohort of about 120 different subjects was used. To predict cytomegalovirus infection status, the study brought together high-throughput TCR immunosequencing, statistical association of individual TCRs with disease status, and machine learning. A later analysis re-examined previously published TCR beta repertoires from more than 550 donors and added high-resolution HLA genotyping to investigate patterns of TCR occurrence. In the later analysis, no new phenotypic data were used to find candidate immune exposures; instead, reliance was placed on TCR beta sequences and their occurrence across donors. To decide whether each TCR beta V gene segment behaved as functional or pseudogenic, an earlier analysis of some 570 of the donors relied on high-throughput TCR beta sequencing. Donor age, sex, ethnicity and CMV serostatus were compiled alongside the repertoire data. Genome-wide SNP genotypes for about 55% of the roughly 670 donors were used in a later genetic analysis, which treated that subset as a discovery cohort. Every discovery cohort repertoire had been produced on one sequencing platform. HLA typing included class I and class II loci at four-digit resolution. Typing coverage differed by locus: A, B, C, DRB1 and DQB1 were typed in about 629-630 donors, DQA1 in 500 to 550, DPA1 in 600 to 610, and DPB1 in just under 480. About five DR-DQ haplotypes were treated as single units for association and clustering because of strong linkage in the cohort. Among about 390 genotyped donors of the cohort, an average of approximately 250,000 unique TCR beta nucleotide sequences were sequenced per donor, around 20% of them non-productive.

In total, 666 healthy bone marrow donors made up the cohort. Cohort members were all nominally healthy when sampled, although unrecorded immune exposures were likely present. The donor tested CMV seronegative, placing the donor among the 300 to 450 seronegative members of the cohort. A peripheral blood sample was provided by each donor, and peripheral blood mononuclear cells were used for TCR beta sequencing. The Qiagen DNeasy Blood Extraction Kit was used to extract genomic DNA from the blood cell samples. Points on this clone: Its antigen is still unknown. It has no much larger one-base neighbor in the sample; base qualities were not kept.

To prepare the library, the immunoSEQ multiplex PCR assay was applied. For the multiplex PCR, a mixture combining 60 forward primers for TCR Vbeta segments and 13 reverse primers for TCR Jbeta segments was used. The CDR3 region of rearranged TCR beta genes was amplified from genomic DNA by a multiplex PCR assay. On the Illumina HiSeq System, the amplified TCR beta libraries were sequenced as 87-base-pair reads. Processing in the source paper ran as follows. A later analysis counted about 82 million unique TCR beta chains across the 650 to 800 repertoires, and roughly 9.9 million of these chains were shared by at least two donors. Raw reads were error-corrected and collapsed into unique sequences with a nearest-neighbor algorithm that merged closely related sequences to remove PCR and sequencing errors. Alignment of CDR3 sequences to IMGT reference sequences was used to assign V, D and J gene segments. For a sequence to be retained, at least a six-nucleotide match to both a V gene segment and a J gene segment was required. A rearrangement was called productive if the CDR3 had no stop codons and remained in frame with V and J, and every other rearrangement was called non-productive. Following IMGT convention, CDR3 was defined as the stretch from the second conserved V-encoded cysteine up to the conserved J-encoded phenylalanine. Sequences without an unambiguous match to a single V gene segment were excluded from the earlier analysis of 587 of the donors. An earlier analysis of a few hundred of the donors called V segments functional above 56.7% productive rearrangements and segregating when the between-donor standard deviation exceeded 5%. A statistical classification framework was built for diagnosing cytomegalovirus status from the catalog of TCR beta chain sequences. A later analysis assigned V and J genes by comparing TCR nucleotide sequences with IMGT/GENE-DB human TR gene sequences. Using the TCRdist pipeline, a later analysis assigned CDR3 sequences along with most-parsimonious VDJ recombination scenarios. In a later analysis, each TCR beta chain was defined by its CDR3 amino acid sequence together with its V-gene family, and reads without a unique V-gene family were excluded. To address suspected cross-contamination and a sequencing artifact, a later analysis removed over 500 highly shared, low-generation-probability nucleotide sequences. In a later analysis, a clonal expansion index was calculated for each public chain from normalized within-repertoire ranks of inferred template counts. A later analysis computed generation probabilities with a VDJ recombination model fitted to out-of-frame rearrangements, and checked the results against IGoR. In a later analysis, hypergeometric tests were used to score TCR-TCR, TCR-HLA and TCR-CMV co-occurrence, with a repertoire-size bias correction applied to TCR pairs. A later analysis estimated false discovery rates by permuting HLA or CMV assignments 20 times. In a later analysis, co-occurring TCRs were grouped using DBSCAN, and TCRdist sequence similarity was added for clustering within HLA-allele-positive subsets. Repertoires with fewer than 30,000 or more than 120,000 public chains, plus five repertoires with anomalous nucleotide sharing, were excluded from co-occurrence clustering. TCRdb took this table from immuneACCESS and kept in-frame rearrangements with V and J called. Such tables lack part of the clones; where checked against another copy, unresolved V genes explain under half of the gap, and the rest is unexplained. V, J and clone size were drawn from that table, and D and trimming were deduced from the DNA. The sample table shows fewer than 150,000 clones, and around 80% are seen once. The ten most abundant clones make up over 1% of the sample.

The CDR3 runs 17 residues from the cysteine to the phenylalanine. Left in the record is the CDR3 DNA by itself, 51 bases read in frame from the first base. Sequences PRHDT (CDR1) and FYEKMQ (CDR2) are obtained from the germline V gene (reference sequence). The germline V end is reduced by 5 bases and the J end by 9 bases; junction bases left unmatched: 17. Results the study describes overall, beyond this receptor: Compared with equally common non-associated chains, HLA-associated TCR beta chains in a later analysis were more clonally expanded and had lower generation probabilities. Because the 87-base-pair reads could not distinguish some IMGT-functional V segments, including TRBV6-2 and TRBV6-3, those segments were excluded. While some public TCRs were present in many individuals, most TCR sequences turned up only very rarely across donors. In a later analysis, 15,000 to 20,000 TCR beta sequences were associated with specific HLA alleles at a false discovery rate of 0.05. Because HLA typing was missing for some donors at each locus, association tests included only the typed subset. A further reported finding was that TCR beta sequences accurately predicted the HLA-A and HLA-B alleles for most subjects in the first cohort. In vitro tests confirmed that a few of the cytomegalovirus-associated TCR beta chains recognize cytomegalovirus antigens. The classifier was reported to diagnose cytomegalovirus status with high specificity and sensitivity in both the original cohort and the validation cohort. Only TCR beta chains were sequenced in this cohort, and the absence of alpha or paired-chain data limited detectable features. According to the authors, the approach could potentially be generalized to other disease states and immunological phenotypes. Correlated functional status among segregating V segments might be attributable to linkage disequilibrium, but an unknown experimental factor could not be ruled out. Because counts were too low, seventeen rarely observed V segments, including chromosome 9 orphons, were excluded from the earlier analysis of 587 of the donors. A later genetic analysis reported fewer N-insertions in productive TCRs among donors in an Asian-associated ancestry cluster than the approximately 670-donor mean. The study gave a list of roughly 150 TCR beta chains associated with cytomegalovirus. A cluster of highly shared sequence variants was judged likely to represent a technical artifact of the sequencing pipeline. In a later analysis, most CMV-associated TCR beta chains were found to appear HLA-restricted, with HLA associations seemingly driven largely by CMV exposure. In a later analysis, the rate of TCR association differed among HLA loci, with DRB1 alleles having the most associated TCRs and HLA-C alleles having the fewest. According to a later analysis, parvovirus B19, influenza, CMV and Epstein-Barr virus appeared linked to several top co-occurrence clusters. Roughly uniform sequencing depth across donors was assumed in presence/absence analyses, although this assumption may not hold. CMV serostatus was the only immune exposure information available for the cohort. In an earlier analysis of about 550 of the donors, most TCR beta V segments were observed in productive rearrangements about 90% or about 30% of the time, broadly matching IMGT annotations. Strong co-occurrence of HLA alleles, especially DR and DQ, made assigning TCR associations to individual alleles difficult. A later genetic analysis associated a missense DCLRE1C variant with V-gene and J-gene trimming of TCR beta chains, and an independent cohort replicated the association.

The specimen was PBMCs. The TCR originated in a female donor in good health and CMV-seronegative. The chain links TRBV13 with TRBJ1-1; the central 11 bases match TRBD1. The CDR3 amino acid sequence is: CASSKARGGQGAAQAFF. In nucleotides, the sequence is TGTGCCAGCAGCAAAGCGCGGGGCGGACAGGGGGCGGCCCAAGCTTTCTTT.